This T cell receptor (beta chain) was retrieved from a study of shared clonotypes between healthy human individuals. Study-wide background: Researchers assigned three CD4 naive, three CD4 memory, two CD8 naive and one CD8 memory plate to each donor. Study-wide results and limits: Blood alone was sampled, and tissue repertoires likely differ. Between a handful of donors, naive CD4 clonotypes were shared at a level of about 5%.

Each PCR replicate from the sorted subsets contained about 200 ng DNA, which is about 31,000 T cell genomes. The table came from immunoSEQ multiplex PCR; TCRdb's copy has only in-frame clones and leaves some out. The profile shows 2 million to 2.5 million clones, approximately 96% of them singletons. Details on this clone: Its antigen is unidentified.

The germline V and J ends were trimmed by 6 bases and 1 base, with 13 bases remaining between them. The germline V gene encodes CDR1 MDHEN and CDR2 SYDVKM. The CDR3 is 16 residues long. The chain uses TRBV28 and TRBJ2-6; the D gene is possibly TRBD1 (6 bases). The clonotype originates from a man younger than 35 in good health. The material sequenced was naive CD4+ T cells sorted from blood. Stated subset: CD45RA+ positively selected. The CDR3 is CASRGTRASGANVLTF. The CDR3 bases are TGTGCCAGCAGAGGGACAAGAGCTTCTGGGGCCAACGTCCTGACTTTC.